This T cell receptor (beta chain) comes out of a study of blood T cell repertoires in COVID-19 (dated by TCRdb to 2018 to 2021). The study in broad terms: Samples from collaborators originated in the United States, Italy and Spain and spanned both the acute and convalescent phases of COVID-19. Where available, HLA class I and class II types were obtained from metadata supplied by the sample provider rather than from assay-based typing. The prospective study material was composed of cDNA or gDNA derived from T cells, B-cell-depleted T cells, or PBMCs. Deeply sampled blood TCRbeta repertoires from subjects exposed to, actively infected with, or recovered from COVID-19 were included in the dataset. The repertoires were released in a freely available public database meant as a resource for research on the immune response to SARS-CoV-2. Sample metadata almost always included a de-identified subject ID, COVID-19 status, age in years and sex. Samples were obtained from the ongoing ImmuneRACE study (first 160 participants) and from 1,254 subjects provided by 6 global collaborators. Study-wide conclusions, independent of this receptor: Clinical and demographic metadata were provided uncurated, with the amount varying by source and participant.

Each collaborating institution followed its own protocols to collect whole blood in K2EDTA tubes. Collaborator samples were shipped for TCRbeta analysis as frozen whole blood, isolated PBMCs, or DNA extracted from either sample type. Notes on this clone: Its specific antigen is unknown. No quality values exist for individual bases; no much larger clone is one base distant.

TCRbeta CDR3 regions were amplified from genomic DNA by means of the immunoSEQ Assay, a bias-controlled multiplex PCR. As for how the authors treated the data: The number of nucleated cells in each sample was estimated by amplification of reference gene primers within the assay. To quantify the absolute abundance of each unique TCRbeta CDR3 rearrangement, sequence reads were collapsed and filtered. Productive Simpson clonality was computed per sample as the square root of Simpson's diversity index over productive rearrangements. TCRdb retrieved this table from immuneACCESS and kept in-frame rearrangements only. Not all clones are present; in checked studies, unresolved V genes account for under half, and no reason is known for the remainder. V and J calls and clone size are copied from that table; D and trimming were computed from the DNA. Across this sample there are roughly 66,000 clones, with approximately 91% seen only once. The ten largest clones add up to around 12% of the sample.

This clonotype was obtained from a human donor with active COVID-19. The donor label of this sample is uncertain. The sample consisted of peripheral blood.

The nucleotide sequence reads TGTGCCAGCAGCGTACCGAGCCTCGGTGAGCAGTTCTTC. It specifies CASSVPSLGEQFF. The sequence is built from TRBV9 and TRBJ2-1, with no confidently assigned D gene. The CDR1 and CDR2 encoded by the germline V gene are SGDLS and YYNGEE. V is shortened by 1 base, J by 9 bases, and the region joining them spans 11 bases. The CDR3 goes from the cysteine to the phenylalanine over 13 residues. The only DNA kept is the CDR3, 39 bases in frame from the first base.